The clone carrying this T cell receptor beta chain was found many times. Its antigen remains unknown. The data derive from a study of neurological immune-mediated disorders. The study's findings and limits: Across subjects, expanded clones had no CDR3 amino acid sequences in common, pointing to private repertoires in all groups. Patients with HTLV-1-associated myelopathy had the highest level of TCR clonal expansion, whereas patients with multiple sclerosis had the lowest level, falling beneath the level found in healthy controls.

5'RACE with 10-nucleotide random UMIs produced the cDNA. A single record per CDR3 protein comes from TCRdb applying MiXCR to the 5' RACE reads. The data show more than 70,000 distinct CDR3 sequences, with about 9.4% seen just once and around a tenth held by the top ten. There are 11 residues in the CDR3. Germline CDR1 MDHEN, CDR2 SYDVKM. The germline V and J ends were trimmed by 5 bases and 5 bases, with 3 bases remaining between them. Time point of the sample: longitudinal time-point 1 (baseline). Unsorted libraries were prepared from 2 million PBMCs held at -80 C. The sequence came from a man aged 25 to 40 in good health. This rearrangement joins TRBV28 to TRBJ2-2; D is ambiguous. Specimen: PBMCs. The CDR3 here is CASSRTGELFF. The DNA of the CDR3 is TGTGCCAGCAGTCGGACCGGGGAGCTGTTTTTT.